This is a list of T cell receptor beta chains from one sample in a study of blood T cell repertoires in COVID-19. Profiling relied on immunoSEQ multiplex PCR, and the TCRdb table lists in-frame clones only, not all of them. The data contain nearly 300,000 clones, about 90% of them singletons. Sequencing used PBMCs or T cells enriched from blood (not recorded which). The receptors were gathered from a woman aged 45-65 years who had been exposed to COVID-19. The CDR3 runs from the conserved cysteine through the conserved F or W. The D gene is left open where the match is weak. Size is omitted from some rows. Given values are once, few, many or a class for expanded clones.

J | V | size | D | DNA | CDR3
TRBJ1-1 | TRBV25-1 | - | TRBD1 | TGTGCCAGCAGTGAAAGGGTAGGGACAGGAGCTTTCTTT | CASSERVGTGAFF
TRBJ2-1 | TRBV24-1 | - | TRBD1 | TGTGCCACCAGTGACCACGGGACAGGGTACAATGAGCAGTTCTTC | CATSDHGTGYNEQFF
TRBJ1-5 | TRBV19 | - | - | TGTGCCAGTAGTACTCAGGGTTGGAATCAGCCCCAGCATTTT | CASSTQGWNQPQHF
TRBJ1-1 | TRBV6-1 | once | - | TGTGCCAGCAGTGAACAGATGAGGACTGAAGCTTTCTTT | CASSEQMRTEAFF
TRBJ1-6 | TRBV15 | - | TRBD1 | TGTGCCACCAGCAGAAAACAGGGGGCACCCCTCCACTTT | CATSRKQGAPLHF
TRBJ2-2 | TRBV4-1 | - | - | TGCGCCAGCAGCCAAAACCTAGCAATTGGTACCGGGGAGCTGTTTTTT | CASSQNLAIGTGELFF
TRBJ2-1 | TRBV4-1 | once | - | TGCGCCAGCAGCCAAGATATGAGGGGGGGCCTCTACAATGAGCAGTTCTTC | CASSQDMRGGLYNEQFF
TRBJ1-1 | TRBV6-5 | - | - | TGTGCCAGCAGGACAGACGAGGCGGGAATCACTGAAGCTTTCTTT | CASRTDEAGITEAFF
TRBJ2-5 | TRBV6-5 | - | TRBD1 | TGTGCCAGCCTTCGGACAGGGTTCCCAGAGACCCAGTACTTC | CASLRTGFPETQYF
TRBJ1-5 | TRBV28 | - | - | TGTGCCAGCAGTTTAATGGCGGCAGCTAGAAATCAGCCCCAGCATTTT | CASSLMAAARNQPQHF
TRBJ1-6 | TRBV3-1/TRBV3-2 | - | - | TGTGCCAGCAGCCAAGATTTGACAGGTGGTAATTCACCCCTCCACTTT | CASSQDLTGGNSPLHF
TRBJ2-7 | TRBV28 | - | - | TGTGCCAGCAGTTTATTTCGAAGGCGGGGAGGCTACGAGCAGTACTTC | CASSLFRRRGGYEQYF
TRBJ2-7 | TRBV27 | - | TRBD1 | TGTGCCAGCAGTTCGAGGGGGCCCTACGAGCAGTACTTC | CASSSRGPYEQYF
TRBJ2-1 | TRBV3-1/TRBV3-2 | - | TRBD2 | TGTGCCAGCAGCCAACTAGCGGGGGACAATGAGCAGTTCTTC | CASSQLAGDNEQFF
TRBJ2-1 | TRBV27 | - | TRBD1 | TGTGCCAGCAGTACCACCAACGCCCCGGGACAGGGAAACAATGAGCAGTTCTTC | CASSTTNAPGQGNNEQFF
TRBJ2-4 | TRBV19 | - | TRBD2 | TGTGCCAGTAGTATAGGACTAGCGGGGGGGAAACAAAACATTCAGTACTTC | CASSIGLAGGKQNIQYF
TRBJ2-2 | TRBV21-1 | - | - | TGTGCCAGCAGCAAAGGACAGCACCTAGCGAACACCGGGGAGCTGTTTTTT | CASSKGQHLANTGELFF
TRBJ2-3 | TRBV27 | once | - | TGTGCCAGCAGTCCCGGGGTCACAGATACGCAGTATTTT | CASSPGVTDTQYF
TRBJ2-2 | TRBV19 | - | TRBD1 | TGTGCCAGTAGTATGGATTTTGGACAGGGTTACACCGGGGAGCTGTTTTTT | CASSMDFGQGYTGELFF
TRBJ2-7 | TRBV7-2 | - | - | TGTGCCAGCAGCTTAGCAGCGGGCATCTCCTACGAGCAGTACTTC | CASSLAAGISYEQYF
TRBJ2-1 | TRBV7-2 | - | TRBD2 | TGTGCCAGCAGCTCGGCTAGCGGGGGGTACAATGAGCAGTTCTTC | CASSSASGGYNEQFF
TRBJ2-3 | TRBV12-3/TRBV12-4 | - | - | TGTGCCAGCAGAGGGGACATTGGTACGCAGTATTTT | CASRGDIGTQYF
TRBJ2-3 | TRBV18 | - | - | TGTGCCAGCTCACCAAGCGCCACAGATACGCAGTATTTT | CASSPSATDTQYF
TRBJ2-5 | TRBV28 | - | TRBD1 | TGTGCCAGCATCCCCGGGACAGAGAAGACCCAGTACTTC | CASIPGTEKTQYF
TRBJ2-1 | TRBV16 | - | - | TGTGCCAGCAGCCTCCGACAGAACAATGAGCAGTTCTTC | CASSLRQNNEQFF
TRBJ1-2 | TRBV28 | - | - | TGTGCCAGCAGTTCTTCCGGCAGGCACACCTTC | CASSSSGRHTF
TRBJ1-5 | TRBV12-3/TRBV12-4 | once | - | TGTGCCAGCAGTTTATCACAGCCCCAGCATTTT | CASSLSQPQHF
TRBJ1-3 | TRBV29-1 | - | - | TGCAGCGTTGAGACAGGTGCCGCTGGAAACACCATATATTTT | CSVETGAAGNTIYF
TRBJ1-5 | TRBV28 | - | TRBD1 | TGTGCCAGTACCCTAGGACAGGGGGCGGGTCAGCCCCAGCATTTT | CASTLGQGAGQPQHF
TRBJ2-2 | TRBV29-1 | few | TRBD1 | TGCAGCGTTGGAGGACAGGGTACCGGGGAGCTGTTTTTT | CSVGGQGTGELFF
TRBJ2-7 | TRBV27 | - | TRBD1 | TGTGCCAGCAGTTCGGGACAGGGGTACGAGCAGTACTTC | CASSSGQGYEQYF
TRBJ2-3 | TRBV19 | - | - | TGTGCCAGTAGGGACACAGGGTTGGGGGCAGATACGCAGTATTTT | CASRDTGLGADTQYF
TRBJ1-6 | TRBV27 | - | TRBD1 | TGTGCCAGCAGTTTAGTACCTATCACAGGGGGCCGGGGGTCACCCCTCCACTTT | CASSLVPITGGRGSPLHF
TRBJ1-5 | TRBV18 | - | TRBD1 | TGTGCCAGCTCACACCGGGACAGGGGGCCGGGGCAGCCCCAGCATTTT | CASSHRDRGPGQPQHF
TRBJ2-2 | TRBV6-2/TRBV6-3 | - | - | TGTGCCAGCAGCGTTGTAGGACGGGGGGCGAAAGCCGGGGAGCTGTTTTTT | CASSVVGRGAKAGELFF
TRBJ1-1 | TRBV5-6 | - | - | TGTGCCAGCAGGAGGAGTATGGACACTGAAGCTTTCTTT | CASRRSMDTEAFF
TRBJ2-2 | TRBV5-1 | - | TRBD1 | TGCGCCAGCAGCTCCGGGGACAGATCGAACACCGGGGAGCTGTTTTTT | CASSSGDRSNTGELFF
TRBJ2-2 | TRBV27 | - | TRBD1 | TGTGCCAGCAGTTCTCAACTCCCCAGGACAGGGCTGAACACCGGGGAGCTGTTTTTT | CASSSQLPRTGLNTGELFF
TRBJ2-7 | TRBV5-1 | - | TRBD1 | TGCGCCAGCAGCCCTGGACAGGGGGCTTCCTACGAGCAGTACTTC | CASSPGQGASYEQYF
TRBJ1-1 | TRBV4-1 | - | - | TGCGCCAGCAGCCAAGATCGACAGATGAACACTGAAGCTTTCTTT | CASSQDRQMNTEAFF
TRBJ1-5 | TRBV18 | - | - | TGTGCCAGCTCATACCAGGGGAAGGATCAGCCCCAGCATTTT | CASSYQGKDQPQHF
TRBJ1-5 | TRBV29-1 | - | TRBD1 | TGCAGCGTTTCAGAGACAGGGACTGGCAATCAGCCCCAGCATTTT | CSVSETGTGNQPQHF
TRBJ2-1 | TRBV27 | - | TRBD2 | TGTGCCAGCAGTTTATCCCGAGGCGTGAGCGGGGGGTACAATGAGCAGTTCTTC | CASSLSRGVSGGYNEQFF
TRBJ1-1 | TRBV5-4 | - | - | TGTGCCAGCAGCTTGGACAGGGCTCAGAACACTGAAGCTTTCTTT | CASSLDRAQNTEAFF
TRBJ1-5 | TRBV2 | - | - | TGTGCCAGCAGATTAAAAGGGGGGGATAGCAATCAGCCCCAGCATTTT | CASRLKGGDSNQPQHF
TRBJ2-7 | TRBV7-2 | - | TRBD2 | TGTGCCAGCAGCAGGAGAAGGCGGGGGGGCCCTGAAGAGCAGTACTTC | CASSRRRRGGPEEQYF
TRBJ2-6 | TRBV6-4 | - | - | TGTGCCAGCAGTGACGCGATCTCTGGGGCCAACGTCCTGACTTTC | CASSDAISGANVLTF
TRBJ1-4 | TRBV6-5 | - | - | TGTGCCAGCAGCCTGACAGGCCTTAATGAAAAACTGTTTTTT | CASSLTGLNEKLFF
TRBJ1-5 | TRBV19 | once | - | TGTGCCAGTAGTATCTGGGGGGGAGAGCAGCCCCAGCATTTT | CASSIWGGEQPQHF
TRBJ2-2 | TRBV3-1/TRBV3-2 | few | - | TGTGCCAGCAGCCAAGGGGGCGGAGCGAACACCGGGGAGCTGTTTTTT | CASSQGGGANTGELFF
TRBJ2-7 | TRBV15 | - | - | TGTGCCACCAGCAGAGGACTTTCCGAGGAGCAGTACTTC | CATSRGLSEEQYF
TRBJ1-2 | TRBV5-6 | - | - | TGTGCCAGCAGCCTGGACAGATTCTATGGCTACACCTTC | CASSLDRFYGYTF
TRBJ2-4 | TRBV5-1 | - | - | TGCGCCAGCAGCTTAGCAGGGGCGAGCATTCAGTACTTC | CASSLAGASIQYF
TRBJ1-1 | TRBV28 | - | - | TGTGCCAGCAGTTTGCCACAGGGGAACACTGAAGCTTTCTTT | CASSLPQGNTEAFF
TRBJ1-6 | TRBV6-1 | - | - | TGTGCCAGCAGTGAAGCGCTGACGGCGGATTCACCCCTCCACTTT | CASSEALTADSPLHF
TRBJ1-1 | TRBV24-1 | - | - | TGTGCCACCAGGGGGGCGGGGAACACTGAAGCTTTCTTT | CATRGAGNTEAFF
TRBJ1-2 | TRBV28 | - | TRBD1 | TGTGCCAGCAGTTCAGGAGCGACAGGGCTCTATGGCTACACCTTC | CASSSGATGLYGYTF